This T cell receptor (beta chain) emerged from a study of a mutant IDH1 vaccine in newly diagnosed glioma. Turning to the study itself: The earlier regimen, radiotherapy, temozolomide, or both, was most often both.

Regarding time point: week 35, safety follow-up. What each vaccine dose contained was 300 ug of mutant IDH1 20-mer peptide, accompanied by topical imiquimod. A remark on this clone: Its cognate antigen is unknown.

Germline assignment: CDR1 ENHRY and CDR2 SYGVKD. V shed 0 bases and J 0 bases; nucleotides not matched to a gene: 1. The CDR3 is 16 residues long. Clones were sequenced by immunoSEQ multiplex PCR, and TCRdb holds only the in-frame ones, with some missing. The profile shows about 50,000 clones, around 94% of them singletons. The clonotype originates from a man in his fifties with glioma. The V gene is TRBV10-3, the J gene TRBJ1-5, with 8 positions matching TRBD1. Sequencing used PBMCs, obtained from a glioma patient whose treatment included an IDH1 peptide vaccine. CDR3 sequence (DNA): TGTGCCATCAGTGAGTCAGGACAGGGTAGCAATCAGCCCCAGCATTTT. Translated: CAISESGQGSNQPQHF.